This entry is about one TCR beta chain. Its cognate antigen is unknown. This entry belongs to a study of shared clonotypes between healthy human individuals. At the level of the study: For every donor, three CD4 naive, three CD4 memory, two CD8 naive and one CD8 memory plates were used. General study findings and limits: An effect of sequencing depth on clonotype sharing among donors was expected.

Original methodology: ImmunoSEQ supplied junction-only sequences lacking quality scores, so filtering was different. TCRdb's table, derived via immunoSEQ multiplex PCR, lists solely in-frame clones and lacks some. D and trimming were read from the DNA, whereas the V and J calls and clone size are those reported in that table. The table lists more than 2,000,000 clones, about 92% of them singletons, with about 0.41% in the top ten. Germline V gives CDR1 LNHDA, CDR2 SQIVND (reference sequence). Trimming cost V 3 bases and J 0 bases, with 10 bases left between them. The length of the CDR3 is 15 residues.

Source material: naive CD4+ T cells from PBMCs. Subset described: CD45RA+ positively selected. The source is a man aged 18 to 30 in good health. Some clones in this sample may be carry-over from other donors' samples. The genes are TRBV19 and TRBJ2-3; no reliable D call. CDR3 nucleotide sequence: TGTGCCAGTAGTATCGGCGCCCTTAGCACAGATACGCAGTATTTT. This translates into CASSIGALSTDTQYF.